The rows below give T cell receptor beta chains drawn from one sample of a study of T-cell memory formation after mild COVID-19. MiXCR, applied by TCRdb to the 5' RACE reads, yields one record per CDR3 protein. Of roughly 170,000 distinct CDR3 sequences listed, about a fifth are singletons. Sequences were obtained from PBMCs or a T cell subset sorted from them (not recorded which). Receptors originate from a man between 18 and 35 years old who had mild COVID-19 (a few samples of this study predate the infection). Cell type and time point are not known. The CDR3 runs from the conserved cysteine through the conserved F or W. The D gene is left open where the match is weak. Clone size is stated in some rows and not others, as once, few, many or a class when expanded.

v_call	j_call	d_call	clone_size	cdr3_nt	cdr3_aa
TRBV28	TRBJ1-6	.	.	TGTGCCAGCAGTTTGAATCAGGGCCCCTCACCCCTCCACTTT	CASSLNQGPSPLHF
TRBV2	TRBJ2-5	.	.	TGTGCCAGCGGGGGGGGCCTGAGGGAGACCCAGTACTTC	CASGGGLRETQYF
TRBV5-6	TRBJ1-2	.	.	TGTGCCAGCAGCTTGTGGGGAGCCCTCTATGGCTACACCTTC	CASSLWGALYGYTF
TRBV12-3/TRBV12-4	TRBJ1-2	.	many	TGTGCCAGCACCTATGACCTTTTGCGGTACTATGGCTACACCTTC	CASTYDLLRYYGYTF
TRBV4-2	TRBJ2-5	TRBD1	few	TGTGCCAGCAGCCAAGAGCTACAGGGGGCAGAGACCCAGTACTTC	CASSQELQGAETQYF
TRBV20-1	TRBJ2-1	TRBD2	.	TGCAGTGCACAGCGGGGGGTCTACAATGAGCAGTTCTTC	CSAQRGVYNEQFF
TRBV2	TRBJ2-5	TRBD2	.	TGTGCCAGCAGTGCCGCCGGGGGGGGCATAGAGACCCAGTACTTC	CASSAAGGGIETQYF
TRBV5-1	TRBJ2-7	.	few	TGCGCCAGCCGACCCCCCGGCGGCGGGTACGAGCAGTACTTC	CASRPPGGGYEQYF
TRBV6-5	TRBJ1-5	.	few	TGTGCCAGCAGAGCCAGACCGGGACAGCCCCAGCATTTT	CASRARPGQPQHF
TRBV5-1	TRBJ1-1	.	.	TGCGCCAGCAGCTTGGGTCACAGCCTGAACACTGAAGCTTTCTTT	CASSLGHSLNTEAFF
TRBV5-1	TRBJ1-2	TRBD1	.	TGCGCCAGCAGCCGGGACAGGGGAACTTATGGCTACACCTTC	CASSRDRGTYGYTF
TRBV28	TRBJ2-3	TRBD2	many	TGTGCCACTTATAGCGGGGCGACCACAGATACGCAGTATTTT	CATYSGATTDTQYF
TRBV7-6	TRBJ2-3	TRBD2	.	TGTGCCAGCAGCCCCCCGGGACTAGCGGGGGGGCTGGGCACAGATACGCAGTATTTT	CASSPPGLAGGLGTDTQYF
TRBV24-1	TRBJ1-5	.	.	TGTGCCACCAGCTTTTTCAGGGGTGGCAATCAGCCCCAGCATTTT	CATSFFRGGNQPQHF
TRBV5-1	TRBJ2-5	.	.	TGCGCCAGCAGCTTGGGGACGTTGGGGGAGACCCAGTACTTC	CASSLGTLGETQYF
TRBV2	TRBJ2-2	.	.	TGTGCCAGCAGCTCAGAGTTAAACACCGGGGAGCTGTTTTTT	CASSSELNTGELFF
TRBV10-3	TRBJ1-2	.	few	TGTGCCATCAGTGCCGACTCCCTTTCTAGGGGCTACACCTTC	CAISADSLSRGYTF
TRBV7-2	TRBJ2-3	.	.	TGTGCCAGCAGCTTCGGCAGGCGGGCAGATACGCAGTATTTT	CASSFGRRADTQYF
TRBV5-1	TRBJ1-1	.	few	TGCGCCAGCAGCCCGGGCGTTGGGACTGAAGCTTTCTTT	CASSPGVGTEAFF
TRBV29-1	TRBJ1-1	.	few	TGCAGCGTCGGGGGACGATTAACGGGGGAAGCTTTCTTT	CSVGGRLTGEAFF
TRBV5-1	TRBJ1-1	TRBD1	many	TGCGCCAGCAGCCTTACAGGGGTGGACACTGAAGCTTTCTTT	CASSLTGVDTEAFF
TRBV20-1	TRBJ2-6	.	few	TGCAGTGCTAGGTCTCAGGGGGCCAACGTCCTGACTTTC	CSARSQGANVLTF
TRBV19	TRBJ2-1	TRBD2	.	TGTGCCAGTAGTATAGACGGCGGGGGGGCAGCAGATGAGCAGTTCTTC	CASSIDGGGAADEQFF
TRBV5-1	TRBJ2-4	.	many	TGCGCCAGCAGCTTGAGTCAGGGGGGGATGGACATTCAGTACTTC	CASSLSQGGMDIQYF
TRBV30	TRBJ1-3	.	few	TGTGCCCGGAGGGTTTCTTCTGGAAACACCATATATTTT	CARRVSSGNTIYF
TRBV2	TRBJ2-5	.	few	TGTGCCAGCAGTGAGAACGCCCAAGAGACCCAGTACTTC	CASSENAQETQYF
TRBV5-1	TRBJ2-3	TRBD1	.	TGCGCCAGCAGCTTGGACGAGGGGGCGGATACGCAGTATTTT	CASSLDEGADTQYF
TRBV11-2	TRBJ2-5	TRBD1	few	TGTGCCAGCAGCTTGAACAGGGGGCAAGAGACCCAGTACTTC	CASSLNRGQETQYF
TRBV5-1	TRBJ2-5	TRBD1	few	TGCGCCAGCGCAAGACAGGGGGAGACCCAGTACTTC	CASARQGETQYF
TRBV5-1	TRBJ2-1	TRBD2	once	TGCGCCAGCAGCCCCCCGGGCGGGGGTAATGAGCAGTTCTTC	CASSPPGGGNEQFF
TRBV5-1	TRBJ1-6	TRBD1	many	TGCGCCAGCAGCATAGACAGGGGCAATTCACCCCTCCACTTT	CASSIDRGNSPLHF
TRBV7-3	TRBJ2-2	TRBD2	.	TGTGCCAGCAGCTTAAGGCCTAGCGGGAACACCGGGGAGCTGTTTTTT	CASSLRPSGNTGELFF
TRBV7-2	TRBJ2-5	TRBD2	.	TGTGCCAGCAGCTTAGTCGCTAGCGGGTACCAAGAGACCCAGTACTTC	CASSLVASGYQETQYF
TRBV7-2	TRBJ1-1	.	.	TGTGCCAGCAGCTTAGAGGCCCTAAGCGCTGAAGCTTTCTTT	CASSLEALSAEAFF
TRBV20-1	TRBJ2-7	.	few	TGCAGTGCTAGAGATGGACGGAGCTACGAGCAGTACTTC	CSARDGRSYEQYF
TRBV11-3	TRBJ2-2	TRBD2	.	TGTGCCAGCAGCTTCACCTCAGGGGTAGCGGGGGACACCGGGGAGCTGTTTTTT	CASSFTSGVAGDTGELFF
TRBV15	TRBJ1-2	.	few	TGTGCCACCAGCAGAGGTGACAACTTACACTATGGCTACACCTTC	CATSRGDNLHYGYTF
TRBV5-6	TRBJ2-7	.	many	TGTGCCAGCAGCCCGAGGAGGTCGTACGAGCAGTACTTC	CASSPRRSYEQYF
TRBV6-2/TRBV6-3	TRBJ1-1	TRBD1	.	TGTGCCAGCAGAAACAGGGGCAAGACTGAAGCTTTCTTT	CASRNRGKTEAFF
TRBV7-3	TRBJ2-3	.	.	TGTGCCAGCAGCAGGCCGGGCCTGGCAGGAGATACGCAGTATTTT	CASSRPGLAGDTQYF
TRBV7-2	TRBJ1-4	.	.	TGTGCCAGCAGCACCATCTTGGGAGGGAGTGAAAAACTGTTTTTT	CASSTILGGSEKLFF
TRBV3-1	TRBJ1-4	.	.	TGTGCCAGCAGCCAAGCGCGTGTAACTAATGAAAAACTGTTTTTT	CASSQARVTNEKLFF
TRBV11-1	TRBJ2-1	.	.	TGTGCCAGCAGCTTTGGAAAGAGGATGGGTTCTGGGTACAATGAGCAGTTCTTC	CASSFGKRMGSGYNEQFF
TRBV11-1	TRBJ2-2	TRBD1	.	TGTGCCAGCAGCTTTGGCAGGGGGCTGTCCGGGGAGCTGTTTTTT	CASSFGRGLSGELFF
TRBV6-5	TRBJ2-7	.	many	TGTGCCAGCAGTTCATACAGGGATGAGGAGCAGTACTTC	CASSSYRDEEQYF